The 23 T cell receptor beta chains in this list originate from one sample, sequenced in a study of OX40 agonist ivuxolimab in advanced cancers. Libraries were prepared by immunoSEQ multiplex PCR; TCRdb keeps only in-frame clonotypes and omits some of them. The sample lists about 71,000 clones; 94% were seen once. Sequencing was performed on CD4+ or CD8+ T cells sorted from blood, taken in a trial of the OX40 agonist ivuxolimab. All receptors come from an adult with an advanced solid tumor such as melanoma, head and neck, liver or kidney cancer.

V and J are TRBV4-3 and TRBJ2-7; D not certain. Germline CDR1 is LGHNA and CDR2 is YSLEER. The CDR3 extends over 16 amino acids. Trimming removed 0 bases at V and 3 bases at J, with 15 bases between. The CDR3 protein is CASSQDRAEKDYEQYF. CDR3 DNA: TGCGCCAGCAGCCAAGATCGCGCGGAAAAGGACTACGAGCAGTACTTC.

The V call is TRBV27, the J call TRBJ1-5, with D uncertain. V lost 6 bases to trimming and J lost 1 base, with 10 bases between them. This CDR3 has 14 amino acids. Germline lookup yields CDR1 MNHEY and CDR2 SMNVEV (reference sequence). This chain's CDR3 is CASSIGVSNQPQHF. In DNA, the CDR3 is TGTGCCAGCAGCATTGGGGTGAGCAATCAGCCCCAGCATTTT.

The chain combines TRBV4-3 with TRBJ2-1; D unclear. The CDR3 contains 16 residues. CDR1 LGHNA and CDR2 YSLEER come from the germline V gene. V was pared by 0 bases and J by 0 bases, with 9 bases between. As DNA, the CDR3 is TGCGCCAGCAGCCAAGAGCGAAGCCGCTCCTACAATGAGCAGTTCTTC. It yields the protein CASSQERSRSYNEQFF.

The rearrangement joins TRBV11-2 to TRBJ2-3; TRBD1 matches 10 bases. Germline assignment: CDR1 SGHAT and CDR2 FQNNGV. V dropped 5 bases and J dropped 5; count of bases not matched to a gene: 7. There are 15 residues in the CDR3. CDR3 DNA sequence: TGTGCCAGCAGCCAATGGGACAGGGGCCTAGATACGCAGTATTTT. Translated: CASSQWDRGLDTQYF. The whole variable domain, remainder taken from reference TRBV11-2 and TRBJ2-3, is EAGVAQSPRYKIIEKRQSVAFWCNPISGHATLYWYQQILGQGPKLLIQFQNNGVVDDSQLPKDRFSAERLKGVDSTLKIQPAKLEDSAVYLCASSQWDRGLDTQYFGPGTRLTVL.

This clone is a singleton in its sample. The CDR3 coding sequence is TGCGCCAGCAGCTTGTTTGGACAAACCTACGAGCAGTACTTC. Translated, it gives CASSLFGQTYEQYF. The chain carries TRBV5-1 and TRBJ2-7; D perhaps matches TRBD1 (5 bases). V lost 1 base and J lost 2, with 10 bases in between. The CDR3 is 14 residues long. Germline lookup yields CDR1 SGHRS and CDR2 YFSETQ.

The chain combines TRBV6-5 with TRBJ1-2; 10 bases align to TRBD1. Losses at the gene ends were 0 bases for V and 4 bases for J; bases not matched to a gene: 5. CDR3 length: 16 amino acids. In germline, CDR1 is MNHEY, CDR2 SVGAGI. The CDR3 DNA sequence: TGTGCCAGCAGTTACTCCCCGACAGGGGGCATCTATGGCTACACCTTC. Translated, it gives CASSYSPTGGIYGYTF.

The V gene is TRBV4-1, the J gene TRBJ1-5; D uncertain. V gave up 0 bases and J gave up 7 bases, with 13 bases separating them. In germline, CDR1 is MGHRA, CDR2 YSYEKL. This CDR3 has 15 residues. The CDR3 DNA sequence: TGCGCCAGCAGCCAAGATTGGCCTAGCCGGCAGCCCCAGCATTTT. Its protein product is CASSQDWPSRQPQHF.

This clone was seen just once. The CDR3, as DNA: TGTGCCAGCAGCCCTAAGGACTCCAGGTGGTATGGCTACACCTTC. Its protein is CASSPKDSRWYGYTF. The chain has TRBV9 and TRBJ1-2; D unresolved. Germline lookup yields CDR1 SGDLS and CDR2 YYNGEE. CDR3 size: 15 residues. Trimming cost V 4 bases and J 5 bases, with 18 bases left between them. The variable domain in full, with the rest retrieved from reference TRBV9 and TRBJ1-2, is DSGVTQTPKHLITATGQRVTLRCSPRSGDLSVYWYQQSLDQGLQFLIQYYNGEERAKGNILERFSAQQFPDLHSELNLSSLELGDSALYFCASSPKDSRWYGYTFGSGTRLTVV.

The chain combines TRBV6-5 with TRBJ2-1, with 7 bases that match TRBD1. The CDR3 runs to 13 residues. V trimming: 7 bases; J trimming: 7 bases; junction bases outside the gene matches: 7. Germline lookup yields CDR1 MNHEY and CDR2 SVGAGI. The CDR3 region has the DNA TGTGCCAGCACCCCAGGGGGTGGGAATGAGCAGTTCTTC. This encodes CASTPGGGNEQFF.

A remark on this clone: Other DNA sequences in the same sample also yield this CDR3. This sequence joins TRBV19 and TRBJ1-1; D unclear. Germline assignment: CDR1 LNHDA and CDR2 SQIVND (reference sequence). Trimming took 1 base from V and 2 from J, leaving 5 bases between them. CDR3 length: 13 amino acids. In DNA form, the CDR3 reads TGTGCCAGTAGTATAGGGGCCAACACTGAAGCTTTCTTT. This translates into CASSIGANTEAFF.

J is TRBJ2-3 and V is TRBV9; 8 bases map to TRBD2. Germline V gene sequence: CDR1 SGDLS, CDR2 YYNGEE. After removal of 0 bases from V and 5 bases from J, the junction contained 11 bases not matched to a gene. This CDR3 is 17 amino acids long. The CDR3 reads CASSVGGLAGLKDTQYF. The CDR3 DNA reads as TGTGCCAGCAGCGTAGGGGGGTTAGCGGGGCTGAAAGATACGCAGTATTTT.

This chain joins TRBV7-9 and TRBJ2-7, with D possibly matching TRBD2 (7 bases). Trimming took off 5 bases at V and 3 bases at J, with 11 bases between the two ends. CDR3 length: 13 residues. Germline CDR1 reads SEHNR; CDR2 reads FQNEAQ (reference sequence). This CDR3 reads CASSRGASYEQYF. The CDR3 DNA follows: TGTGCCAGCAGCCGGGGGGCTAGCTACGAGCAGTACTTC.

The CDR3 reads CASSPRTGGTGELFF. In DNA form, the CDR3 reads TGTGCCAGCAGCCCGAGGACAGGGGGAACCGGGGAGCTGTTTTTT. This chain links TRBV11-3 with TRBJ2-2; 10 bases are a match to TRBD1. This CDR3 has 15 amino acids. V gave up 5 bases and J gave up 5 bases; unmatched junction bases: 5. Germline values: CDR1 SGHNT, CDR2 YENEEA. Drawing the rest from reference TRBV11-3 and TRBJ2-2, the complete variable domain is EAGVVQSPRYKIIEKKQPVAFWCNPISGHNTLYWYLQNLGQGPELLIRYENEEAVDDSQLPKDRFSAERLKGVDSTLKIQPAELGDSAVYLCASSPRTGGTGELFFGEGSRLTVL.

The CDR3 sequence is CSVEHPGLAGEEQFF. The DNA for the CDR3 is TGCAGCGTTGAGCACCCGGGACTAGCGGGAGAGGAGCAGTTCTTC. V and J are TRBV29-1 and TRBJ2-1, with TRBD2 matching over 14 bases. The V gene end was trimmed by 3 bases and the J gene end by 10 bases; junction bases not matched to a gene: 8. The V gene's germline CDR1 is SQVTM and CDR2 ANQGSEA. CDR3 length: 15 residues.

The chain uses TRBV6-5 and TRBJ2-7, with D possibly TRBD1 on 5 matching bases. The V gene lost 2 bases and the J gene lost 3 bases, with 8 bases spanning the gap. Germline-derived CDR1 and CDR2 are MNHEY and SVGAGI. The CDR3 extends over 13 amino acids. The CDR3 is CASSYRRDYEQYF. For the CDR3, the DNA is TGTGCCAGCAGTTACCGCAGGGACTACGAGCAGTACTTC.

The J gene is TRBJ2-5, the V gene TRBV9; D is possibly TRBD1 (6 bases). CDR3 length: 16 residues. Between the trimmed V and J ends, which lost 0 bases and 1 base, there was a span of 13 bases. The germline gives CDR1 SGDLS, CDR2 YYNGEE. CDR3 bases: TGTGCCAGCAGCGTAGAGGAACAGGGAATCCAAGAGACCCAGTACTTC. This encodes CASSVEEQGIQETQYF.

The chain links TRBV4-1 to TRBJ1-1; perhaps TRBD1 as D (5 bases). Trimming cost V 4 bases and J 4 bases, with 13 bases left between them. Germline V gives CDR1 MGHRA, CDR2 YSYEKL. This CDR3 region has 14 residues. Here the CDR3 reads CASSPRDPTTEAFF. The CDR3 region has the DNA TGCGCCAGCAGCCCCCGGGACCCGACCACTGAAGCTTTCTTT.

This clone was counted once. This chain connects TRBV29-1 to TRBJ2-2; D is unclear. Germline assignment: CDR1 SQVTM and CDR2 ANQGSEA. Trimming stripped 7 bases from V and 6 bases from J, with 12 bases between. The length of the CDR3 is 12 residues. The CDR3 loop is CSAPGDSGELFF. The CDR3 DNA is TGCAGCGCACCGGGTGACTCCGGGGAGCTGTTTTTT.

Of note for this clone: Germline and junction disagree at one end, which may indicate a read error. Other DNA sequences in the sample encode the same CDR3. This rearrangement joins TRBV19 to TRBJ1-5; D is unresolved. Germline V gene sequence: CDR1 LNHDA, CDR2 SQIVND (reference sequence). CDR3 size: 12 residues. CDR3 bases: TGTGCCAGTAGTATTAGCAATCAGCCACAGCATTTT. Translation: CASSISNQPQHF.

The V call is TRBV5-8, the J call TRBJ1-5, with D perhaps TRBD1 (6 bases). Per germline, CDR1 SGHTS and CDR2 YDEGEE. V was clipped by 1 base and J by 2 bases, with 13 bases between them. The CDR3 totals 16 residues. The CDR3: CASSLKGGAGNQPQHF. In nucleotides, the CDR3 is TGTGCCAGCAGCTTGAAGGGGGGCGCGGGCAATCAGCCCCAGCATTTT.

This chain connects TRBV7-2 to TRBJ2-2; D might be TRBD1 (6 bases). V lost 5 bases and J lost 4, with 8 bases in between. This CDR3 has 13 residues. The germline gives CDR1 SGHTA, CDR2 FQGNSA. In nucleotides, the CDR3 is TGTGCCAGCAGCATAGGGGGCACCGGGGAGCTGTTTTTT. This sequence encodes CASSIGGTGELFF.

The chain employs TRBV28 and TRBJ2-2; D uncertain. With 2 bases removed from V and 0 bases from J, the gap between germline ends came to 10 bases. The germline V gene encodes CDR1 MDHEN and CDR2 SYDVKM. This CDR3 spans 16 amino acids. Here the CDR3 DNA reads TGTGCCAGCAGTTTAAGGGCACCCGCGAACACCGGGGAGCTGTTTTTT. Amino acids: CASSLRAPANTGELFF.

This chain connects TRBV7-6 to TRBJ1-5; the D gene is possibly TRBD1 (5 bases). V gave up 4 bases and J gave up 5 bases, with 15 bases separating them. This CDR3 has 15 residues. CDR1 SGHVS and CDR2 FNYEAQ come from the germline V gene. CDR3 nucleotides: TGTGCCAGCAGCTACGGCCCAAGGGACGATCAGCCCCAGCATTTT. Amino acids: CASSYGPRDDQPQHF.